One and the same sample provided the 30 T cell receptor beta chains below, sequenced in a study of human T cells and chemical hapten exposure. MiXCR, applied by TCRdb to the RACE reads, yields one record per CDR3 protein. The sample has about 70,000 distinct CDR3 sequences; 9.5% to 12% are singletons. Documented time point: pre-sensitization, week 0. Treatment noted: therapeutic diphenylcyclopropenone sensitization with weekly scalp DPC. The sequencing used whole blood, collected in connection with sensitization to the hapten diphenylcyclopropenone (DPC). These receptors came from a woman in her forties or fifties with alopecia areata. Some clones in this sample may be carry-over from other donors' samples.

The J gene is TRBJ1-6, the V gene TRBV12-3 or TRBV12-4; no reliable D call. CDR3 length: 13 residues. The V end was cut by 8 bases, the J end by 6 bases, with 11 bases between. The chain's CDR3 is CASGKNSNSPLHF. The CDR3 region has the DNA TGTGCCAGCGGAAAAAACAGTAATTCACCCCTCCACTTT.

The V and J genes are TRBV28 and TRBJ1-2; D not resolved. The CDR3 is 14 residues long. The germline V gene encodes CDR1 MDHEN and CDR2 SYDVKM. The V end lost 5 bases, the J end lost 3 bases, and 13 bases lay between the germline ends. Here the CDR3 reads CASSPVGVDYGYTF. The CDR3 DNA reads TGTGCCAGCAGTCCGGTCGGGGTTGACTATGGCTACACCTTC.

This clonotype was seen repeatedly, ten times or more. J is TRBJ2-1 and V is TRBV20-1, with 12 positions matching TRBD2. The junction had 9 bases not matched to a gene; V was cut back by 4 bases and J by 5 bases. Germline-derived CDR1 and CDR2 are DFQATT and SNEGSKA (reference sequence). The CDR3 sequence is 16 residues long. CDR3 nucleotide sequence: TGCAGTGCTAAGATTCTAGCGGGAGGGGTTAACAATGAGCAGTTCTTC. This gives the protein CSAKILAGGVNNEQFF.

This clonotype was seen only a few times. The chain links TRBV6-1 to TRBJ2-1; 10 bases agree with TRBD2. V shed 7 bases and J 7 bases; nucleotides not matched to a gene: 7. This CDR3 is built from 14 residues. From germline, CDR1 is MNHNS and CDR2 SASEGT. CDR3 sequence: CASILAGDTNEQFF. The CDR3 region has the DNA TGTGCCAGCATTCTAGCGGGAGACACGAATGAGCAGTTCTTC.

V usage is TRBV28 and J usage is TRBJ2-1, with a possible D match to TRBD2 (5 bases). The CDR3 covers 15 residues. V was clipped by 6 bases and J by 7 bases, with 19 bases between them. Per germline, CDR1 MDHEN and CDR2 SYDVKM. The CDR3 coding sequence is TGTGCCAGCAGCGTTGCCCGGGGTTCGCAAAATGAGCAGTTCTTC. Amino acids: CASSVARGSQNEQFF.

As DNA, the CDR3 is TGTGCCAGCAGACCTTGGGACGGGAGGAATTCACCCCTCCACTTT. It is translated as CASRPWDGRNSPLHF. The gene calls are TRBV28 and TRBJ1-6; D may be TRBD1 (5 bases). Trimming shortened V by 6 bases and J by 7 bases, and 16 bases separated the two germline ends. This CDR3 region has 15 residues. Germline V gene sequence: CDR1 MDHEN, CDR2 SYDVKM.

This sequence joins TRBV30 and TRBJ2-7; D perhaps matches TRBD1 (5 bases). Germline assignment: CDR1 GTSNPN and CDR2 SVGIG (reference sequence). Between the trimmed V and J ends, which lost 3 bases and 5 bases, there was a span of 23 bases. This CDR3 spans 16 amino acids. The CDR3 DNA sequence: TGTGCCTGGAGCGTAATTACGGACAAAGTGGTCCACGAGCAGTACTTC. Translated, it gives CAWSVITDKVVHEQYF. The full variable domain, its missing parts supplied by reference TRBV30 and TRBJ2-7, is SQTIHQWPATLVQPVGSPLSLECTVEGTSNPNLYWYRQAAGRGLQLLFYSVGIGQISSEVPQNLSASRPQDRQFILSSKKLLLSDSGFYLCAWSVITDKVVHEQYFGPGTRLTVT.

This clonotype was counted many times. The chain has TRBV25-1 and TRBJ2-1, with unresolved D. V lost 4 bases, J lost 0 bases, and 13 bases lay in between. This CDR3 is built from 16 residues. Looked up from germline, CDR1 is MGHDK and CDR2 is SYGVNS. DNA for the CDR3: TGTGCCAGCAGTGGCAAATATAGAGTCTCCTACAATGAGCAGTTCTTC. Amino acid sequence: CASSGKYRVSYNEQFF.

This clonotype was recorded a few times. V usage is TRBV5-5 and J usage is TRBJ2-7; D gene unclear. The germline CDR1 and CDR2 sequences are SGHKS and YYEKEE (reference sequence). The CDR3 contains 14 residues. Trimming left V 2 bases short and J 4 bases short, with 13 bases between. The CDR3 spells CASSFWNSEYEQYF. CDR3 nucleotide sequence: TGTGCCAGCAGCTTCTGGAACAGTGAGTACGAGCAGTACTTC.

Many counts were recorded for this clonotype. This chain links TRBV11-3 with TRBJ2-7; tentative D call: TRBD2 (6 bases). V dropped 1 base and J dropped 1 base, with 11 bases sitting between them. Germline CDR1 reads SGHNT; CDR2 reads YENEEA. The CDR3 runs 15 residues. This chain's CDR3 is CASSLVGTGSYEQYF. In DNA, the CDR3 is TGTGCCAGCAGCTTAGTTGGGACTGGATCCTACGAGCAGTACTTC.

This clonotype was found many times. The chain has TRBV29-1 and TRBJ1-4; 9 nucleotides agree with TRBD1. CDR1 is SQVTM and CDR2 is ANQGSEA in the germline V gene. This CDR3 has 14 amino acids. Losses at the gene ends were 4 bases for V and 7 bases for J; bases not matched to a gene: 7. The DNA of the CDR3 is TGCAGCGTTGCCCCCGGGACAGGGATTGAAAAACTGTTTTTT. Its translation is CSVAPGTGIEKLFF.

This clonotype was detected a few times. Here the CDR3 reads CASSEGERGNTIYF. CDR3 nucleotides: TGTGCCAGCAGTGAAGGGGAACGTGGAAACACCATATATTTT. V usage is TRBV2 and J usage is TRBJ1-3; D is uncertain. V lost 1 base and J 3 bases, leaving 7 bases between the germline ends. This CDR3 comprises 14 residues. Germline CDR1 reads SNHLY; CDR2 reads FYNNEI.

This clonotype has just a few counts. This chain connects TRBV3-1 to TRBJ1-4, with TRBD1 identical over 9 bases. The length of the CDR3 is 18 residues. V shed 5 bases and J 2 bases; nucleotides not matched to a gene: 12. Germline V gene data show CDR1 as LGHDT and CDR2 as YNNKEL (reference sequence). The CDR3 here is CASSSRYRGPATNEKLFF. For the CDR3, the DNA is TGTGCCAGCAGCTCCCGCTACAGGGGGCCCGCCACTAATGAAAAACTGTTTTTT.

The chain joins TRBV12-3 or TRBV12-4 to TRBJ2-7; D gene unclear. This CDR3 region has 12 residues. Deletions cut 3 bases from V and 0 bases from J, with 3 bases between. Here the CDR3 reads CASSLYSYEQYF. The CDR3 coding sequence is TGTGCCAGCAGTTTGTACTCCTACGAGCAGTACTTC.

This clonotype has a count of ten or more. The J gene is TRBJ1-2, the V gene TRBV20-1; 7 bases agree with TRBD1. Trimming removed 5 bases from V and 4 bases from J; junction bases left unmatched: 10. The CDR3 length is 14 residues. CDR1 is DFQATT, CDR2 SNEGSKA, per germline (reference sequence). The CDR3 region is CSAPSQGGIYGYTF. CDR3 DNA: TGCAGTGCTCCTAGTCAGGGGGGGATCTATGGCTACACCTTC.

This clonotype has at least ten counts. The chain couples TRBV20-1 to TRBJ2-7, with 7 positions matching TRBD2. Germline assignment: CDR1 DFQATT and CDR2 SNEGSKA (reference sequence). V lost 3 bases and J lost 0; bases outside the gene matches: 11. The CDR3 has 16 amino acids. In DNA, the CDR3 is TGCAGTGCTAGTGGGTCGAGCGGGGAGGTCTCCTACGAGCAGTACTTC. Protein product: CSASGSSGEVSYEQYF.

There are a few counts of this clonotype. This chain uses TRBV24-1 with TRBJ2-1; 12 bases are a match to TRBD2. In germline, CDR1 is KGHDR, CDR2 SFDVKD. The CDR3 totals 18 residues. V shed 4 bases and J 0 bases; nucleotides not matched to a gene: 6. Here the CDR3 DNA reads TGTGCCACCAGTGAATCGGGACTAGCGGGTCCCTCCTACAATGAGCAGTTCTTC. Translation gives CATSESGLAGPSYNEQFF.

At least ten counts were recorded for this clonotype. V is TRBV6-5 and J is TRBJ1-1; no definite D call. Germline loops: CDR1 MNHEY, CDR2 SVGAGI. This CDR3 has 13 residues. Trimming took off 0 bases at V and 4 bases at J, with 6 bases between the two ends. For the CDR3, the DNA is TGTGCCAGCAGTTACTCGCGGGGCACTGAAGCTTTCTTT. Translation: CASSYSRGTEAFF.

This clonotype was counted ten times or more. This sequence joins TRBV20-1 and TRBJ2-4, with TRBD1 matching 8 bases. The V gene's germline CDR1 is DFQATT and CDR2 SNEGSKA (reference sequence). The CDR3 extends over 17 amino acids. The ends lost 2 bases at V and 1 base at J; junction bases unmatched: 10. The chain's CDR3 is CSARHTGGERAKNIQYF. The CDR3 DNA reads TGCAGTGCTAGACACACAGGGGGAGAAAGGGCCAAAAACATTCAGTACTTC.

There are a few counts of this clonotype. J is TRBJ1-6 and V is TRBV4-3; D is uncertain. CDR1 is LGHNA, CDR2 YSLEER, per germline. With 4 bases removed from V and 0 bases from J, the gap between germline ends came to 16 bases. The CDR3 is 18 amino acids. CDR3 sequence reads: CASSLHYKQSSYNSPLHF. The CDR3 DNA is TGCGCCAGCAGCCTCCATTATAAACAGAGCTCCTATAATTCACCCCTCCACTTT.

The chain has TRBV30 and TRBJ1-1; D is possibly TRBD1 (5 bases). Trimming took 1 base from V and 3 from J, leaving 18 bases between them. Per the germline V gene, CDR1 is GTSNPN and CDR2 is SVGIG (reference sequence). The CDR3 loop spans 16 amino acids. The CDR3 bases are TGTGCCTGGAGTGCGCGCTTACAGGTTCCAGACACTGAAGCTTTCTTT. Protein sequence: CAWSARLQVPDTEAFF.

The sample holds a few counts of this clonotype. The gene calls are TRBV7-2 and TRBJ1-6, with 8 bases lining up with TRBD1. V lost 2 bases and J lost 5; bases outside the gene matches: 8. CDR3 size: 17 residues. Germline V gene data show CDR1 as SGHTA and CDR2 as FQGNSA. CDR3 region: CASSLTFGTGDNSPLHF. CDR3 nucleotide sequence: TGTGCCAGCAGCTTAACTTTCGGGACAGGTGATAATTCACCCCTCCACTTT.

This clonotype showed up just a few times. For the CDR3, the DNA is TGTGCCAGCAGCTTAACCTACTCAGAGGCCTATGGCTACACCTTC. Amino acid sequence: CASSLTYSEAYGYTF. The chain has TRBV7-2 and TRBJ1-2, with no clear D. The CDR3 consists of 15 residues. The V end was cut by 2 bases, the J end by 4 bases, with 14 bases between. Germline assignment: CDR1 SGHTA and CDR2 FQGNSA.

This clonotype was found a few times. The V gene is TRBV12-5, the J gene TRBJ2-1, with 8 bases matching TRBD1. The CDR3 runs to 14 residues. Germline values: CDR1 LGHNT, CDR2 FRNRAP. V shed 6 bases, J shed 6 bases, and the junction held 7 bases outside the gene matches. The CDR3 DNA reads TGTGCTAGTGGGACAGGGGAAGGGGCCAATGAGCAGTTCTTC. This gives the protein CASGTGEGANEQFF.

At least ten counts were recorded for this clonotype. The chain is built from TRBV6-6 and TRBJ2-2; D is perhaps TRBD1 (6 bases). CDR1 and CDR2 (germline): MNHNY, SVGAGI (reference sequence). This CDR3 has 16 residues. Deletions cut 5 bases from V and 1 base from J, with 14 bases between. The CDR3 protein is CASSPRDTLNTGELFF. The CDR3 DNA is TGTGCCAGCAGTCCCCGGGACACCCTGAACACCGGGGAGCTGTTTTTT.

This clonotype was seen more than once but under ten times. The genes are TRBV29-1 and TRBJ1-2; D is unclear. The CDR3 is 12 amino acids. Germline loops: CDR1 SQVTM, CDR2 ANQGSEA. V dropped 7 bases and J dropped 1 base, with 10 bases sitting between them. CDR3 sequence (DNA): TGCAGCGCGATGACAATTAACTATGGCTACACCTTC. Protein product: CSAMTINYGYTF.

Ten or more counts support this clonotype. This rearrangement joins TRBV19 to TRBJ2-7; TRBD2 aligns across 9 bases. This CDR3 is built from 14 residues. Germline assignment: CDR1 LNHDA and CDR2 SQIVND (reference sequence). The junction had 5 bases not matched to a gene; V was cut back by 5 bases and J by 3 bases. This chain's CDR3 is CASSLAGERYEQYF. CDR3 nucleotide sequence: TGTGCCAGTAGTTTAGCGGGAGAACGCTACGAGCAGTACTTC.

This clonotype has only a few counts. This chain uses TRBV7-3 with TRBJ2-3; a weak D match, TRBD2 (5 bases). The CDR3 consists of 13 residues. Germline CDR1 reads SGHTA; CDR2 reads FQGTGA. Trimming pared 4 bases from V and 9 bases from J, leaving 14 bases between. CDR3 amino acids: CASSYTSTDTQYF. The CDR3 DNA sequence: TGTGCCAGCAGCTATACTAGTACCGACACGCAGTATTTT.

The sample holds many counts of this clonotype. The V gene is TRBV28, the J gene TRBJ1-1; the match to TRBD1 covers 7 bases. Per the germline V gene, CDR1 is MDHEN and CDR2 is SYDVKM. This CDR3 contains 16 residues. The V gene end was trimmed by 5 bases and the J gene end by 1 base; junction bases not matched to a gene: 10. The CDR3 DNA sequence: TGTGCCAGCAGTCTTAAGGGGGCGTCAGCGAACACTGAAGCTTTCTTT. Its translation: CASSLKGASANTEAFF. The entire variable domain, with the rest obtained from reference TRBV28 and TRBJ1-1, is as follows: DVKVTQSSRYLVKRTGEKVFLECVQDMDHENMFWYRQDPGLGLRLIYFSYDVKMKEKGDIPEGYSVSREKKERFSLILESASTNQTSMYLCASSLKGASANTEAFFGQGTRLTVV.

CDR3 coding DNA: TGCGCCAGCAGCCAAGGGGCTGGGACAGAATTCTACGAGCAGTACTTC. This encodes CASSQGAGTEFYEQYF. The chain is built from TRBV4-1 and TRBJ2-7, with 7 positions matching TRBD1. CDR1 and CDR2 (germline): MGHRA, YSYEKL. The CDR3 sequence is 16 residues long. J gave up 3 bases and V 1 base, and 9 bases lay outside the gene matches.